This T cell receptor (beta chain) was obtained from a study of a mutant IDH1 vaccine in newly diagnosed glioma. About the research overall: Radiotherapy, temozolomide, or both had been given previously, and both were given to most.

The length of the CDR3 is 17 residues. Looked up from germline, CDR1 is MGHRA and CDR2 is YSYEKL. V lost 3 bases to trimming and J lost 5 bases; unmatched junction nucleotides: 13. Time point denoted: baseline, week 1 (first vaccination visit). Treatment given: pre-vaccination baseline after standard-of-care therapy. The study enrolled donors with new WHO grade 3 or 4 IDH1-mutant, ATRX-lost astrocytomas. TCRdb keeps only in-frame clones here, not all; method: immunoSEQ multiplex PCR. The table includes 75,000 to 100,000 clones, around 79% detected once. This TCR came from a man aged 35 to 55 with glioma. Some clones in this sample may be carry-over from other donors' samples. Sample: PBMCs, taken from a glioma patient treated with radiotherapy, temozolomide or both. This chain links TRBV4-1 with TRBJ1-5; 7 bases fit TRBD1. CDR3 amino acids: CASSQGIWGQIDQPQHF. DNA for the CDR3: TGCGCCAGCAGCCAGGGTATTTGGGGACAGATAGATCAGCCCCAGCATTTT.